A selection of T cell receptor beta chains follows, all from one sample in a study of blood T cell repertoires in COVID-19. TCRdb's table, derived via immunoSEQ multiplex PCR, lists solely in-frame clones and lacks some. The sample has just over 150,000 clones, around 91% seen once; the top ten hold about 16%. The sequenced sample was peripheral blood. The receptors here all came from a woman aged 35 to 49 with acute or convalescent COVID-19. Each CDR3 is given with its conserved first and last residue. D genes are given only for firm matches. The size field is filled for only some rows; it gives once, few, many or a size class.

D gene: .
clone size: .
CDR3 length: 12
J gene: TRBJ2-5
V gene: TRBV24-1
CDR3 protein: CATSDFRETQYF
CDR3 DNA: TGTGCCACCAGTGATTTCCGGGAGACCCAGTACTTC

D gene: .
clone size: .
CDR3 length: 17
J gene: TRBJ2-1
V gene: TRBV4-1
CDR3 protein: CASSRTTGTPLWNEQFF
CDR3 DNA: TGCGCCAGCAGCCGGACCACCGGGACTCCTCTTTGGAATGAGCAGTTCTTC

D gene: TRBD1
clone size: .
CDR3 length: 16
J gene: TRBJ2-7
V gene: TRBV19
CDR3 protein: CASSPVPGQGRYEQYF
CDR3 DNA: TGTGCCAGTAGTCCTGTGCCGGGACAGGGAAGGTACGAGCAGTACTTC

D gene: .
clone size: .
CDR3 length: 17
J gene: TRBJ2-1
V gene: TRBV27
CDR3 protein: CASSLSTLYGGYNEQFF
CDR3 DNA: TGTGCCAGCAGTTTATCTACTCTCTATGGGGGGTACAATGAGCAGTTCTTC

D gene: TRBD1
clone size: .
CDR3 length: 15
J gene: TRBJ1-1
V gene: TRBV7-9
CDR3 protein: CASSPPRQGGTEAFF
CDR3 DNA: TGTGCCAGCAGCCCACCCCGACAGGGGGGGACTGAAGCTTTCTTT

D gene: .
clone size: .
CDR3 length: 13
J gene: TRBJ1-5
V gene: TRBV2
CDR3 protein: CASTPTGDQPQHF
CDR3 DNA: TGTGCCAGCACCCCCACAGGAGATCAGCCCCAGCATTTT

D gene: TRBD1
clone size: .
CDR3 length: 14
J gene: TRBJ1-4
V gene: TRBV6-4
CDR3 protein: CASSDQGANEKLFF
CDR3 DNA: TGTGCCAGCAGTGACCAGGGGGCAAATGAAAAACTGTTTTTT

D gene: .
clone size: .
CDR3 length: 13
J gene: TRBJ2-7
V gene: TRBV27
CDR3 protein: CARKGPRIYEQYF
CDR3 DNA: TGTGCCAGGAAGGGGCCCCGAATCTACGAGCAGTACTTC

D gene: TRBD1
clone size: .
CDR3 length: 20
J gene: TRBJ1-6
V gene: TRBV3-1/TRBV3-2
CDR3 protein: CASSQYGTGFSGELNSPLHF
CDR3 DNA: TGTGCCAGCAGCCAGTACGGGACAGGGTTCTCCGGCGAATTAAATTCACCCCTCCACTTT

D gene: .
clone size: .
CDR3 length: 14
J gene: TRBJ2-7
V gene: TRBV7-9
CDR3 protein: CASSLESQTYEQYF
CDR3 DNA: TGTGCCAGCAGCTTAGAGTCACAGACCTACGAGCAGTACTTC

D gene: .
clone size: .
CDR3 length: 17
J gene: TRBJ2-3
V gene: TRBV9
CDR3 protein: CASSGTRLGTTTDTQYF
CDR3 DNA: TGTGCCAGCAGCGGTACCAGATTGGGCACGACCACAGATACGCAGTATTTT

D gene: TRBD1
clone size: .
CDR3 length: 15
J gene: TRBJ1-5
V gene: TRBV6-5
CDR3 protein: CASSTGTGNNQPQHF
CDR3 DNA: TGTGCCAGCAGTACCGGGACAGGAAACAATCAGCCCCAGCATTTT

D gene: .
clone size: .
CDR3 length: 17
J gene: TRBJ2-7
V gene: TRBV28
CDR3 protein: CASSIPLGVGVRAEQYF
CDR3 DNA: TGTGCCAGCAGCATTCCCCTTGGGGTGGGTGTGAGGGCCGAGCAGTACTTC

D gene: TRBD1
clone size: .
CDR3 length: 15
J gene: TRBJ2-2
V gene: TRBV6-6
CDR3 protein: CASSRIQGAAGELFF
CDR3 DNA: TGTGCCAGCAGTCGAATACAGGGGGCTGCCGGGGAGCTGTTTTTT

D gene: TRBD1
clone size: .
CDR3 length: 14
J gene: TRBJ1-5
V gene: TRBV4-1
CDR3 protein: CASSQDRGNQPQHF
CDR3 DNA: TGCGCCAGCAGCCAAGACAGGGGGAATCAGCCCCAGCATTTT

D gene: .
clone size: once
CDR3 length: 16
J gene: TRBJ2-3
V gene: TRBV5-1
CDR3 protein: CASSLADRFSTDTQYF
CDR3 DNA: TGCGCCAGCAGCTTGGCCGATAGATTTAGCACAGATACGCAGTATTTT

D gene: .
clone size: once
CDR3 length: 17
J gene: TRBJ2-3
V gene: TRBV28
CDR3 protein: CASSLTQGPNLGDTQYF
CDR3 DNA: TGTGCCAGCAGCCTAACGCAGGGGCCGAACCTAGGAGATACGCAGTATTTT

D gene: TRBD1
clone size: .
CDR3 length: 13
J gene: TRBJ1-2
V gene: TRBV6-5
CDR3 protein: CASKGQLNYGYTF
CDR3 DNA: TGTGCCAGCAAGGGACAGCTGAACTATGGCTACACCTTC

D gene: TRBD1
clone size: once
CDR3 length: 16
J gene: TRBJ2-7
V gene: TRBV15
CDR3 protein: CATSRDWDRGPYEQYF
CDR3 DNA: TGTGCCACCAGCAGAGATTGGGACAGGGGGCCCTACGAGCAGTACTTC

D gene: TRBD1
clone size: .
CDR3 length: 15
J gene: TRBJ2-3
V gene: TRBV24-1
CDR3 protein: CATSDPGGPTDTQYF
CDR3 DNA: TGTGCCACCAGTGATCCAGGGGGCCCCACAGATACGCAGTATTTT

D gene: .
clone size: .
CDR3 length: 16
J gene: TRBJ1-6
V gene: TRBV5-6
CDR3 protein: CASSWGGPLDNSPLHF
CDR3 DNA: TGTGCCAGCAGCTGGGGGGGCCCCCTGGATAATTCACCCCTCCACTTT

D gene: .
clone size: .
CDR3 length: 13
J gene: TRBJ2-1
V gene: TRBV6-4
CDR3 protein: CASSLTGYNEQFF
CDR3 DNA: TGTGCCAGCAGCCTAACAGGGTACAATGAGCAGTTCTTC

D gene: TRBD1
clone size: .
CDR3 length: 12
J gene: TRBJ1-2
V gene: TRBV19
CDR3 protein: CASNNGGQGMTF
CDR3 DNA: TGTGCCAGTAACAATGGGGGACAGGGGATGACCTTC

D gene: TRBD2
clone size: .
CDR3 length: 18
J gene: TRBJ2-4
V gene: TRBV19
CDR3 protein: CASSVSGTSVIAKNIQYF
CDR3 DNA: TGTGCCAGTAGTGTCTCCGGGACTAGCGTTATAGCCAAAAACATTCAGTACTTC

D gene: .
clone size: .
CDR3 length: 11
J gene: TRBJ1-5
V gene: TRBV6-6
CDR3 protein: CASSRDQPQHF
CDR3 DNA: TGTGCCAGCAGCCGTGATCAGCCCCAGCATTTT

D gene: .
clone size: once
CDR3 length: 16
J gene: TRBJ2-3
V gene: TRBV24-1
CDR3 protein: CATSAPSGRPTDTQYF
CDR3 DNA: TGTGCCACCAGTGCCCCTAGTGGGAGGCCCACAGATACGCAGTATTTT

D gene: TRBD1
clone size: .
CDR3 length: 17
J gene: TRBJ2-1
V gene: TRBV2
CDR3 protein: CASRSGQGGRSYNEQFF
CDR3 DNA: TGTGCCAGCAGGTCCGGACAGGGCGGGCGCTCCTACAATGAGCAGTTCTTC

D gene: TRBD1
clone size: .
CDR3 length: 14
J gene: TRBJ1-2
V gene: TRBV6-5
CDR3 protein: CASNPGTGVDGYTF
CDR3 DNA: TGTGCCAGCAATCCGGGAACAGGGGTTGATGGCTACACCTTC

D gene: .
clone size: .
CDR3 length: 17
J gene: TRBJ1-2
V gene: TRBV6-1
CDR3 protein: CASSEWAPGTLSYGYTF
CDR3 DNA: TGTGCCAGCAGTGAATGGGCTCCCGGGACACTTTCCTATGGCTACACCTTC

D gene: TRBD1
clone size: .
CDR3 length: 14
J gene: TRBJ1-4
V gene: TRBV5-1
CDR3 protein: CASSPGQGNEKLFF
CDR3 DNA: TGCGCCAGCAGCCCGGGACAGGGGAATGAAAAACTGTTTTTT

D gene: TRBD2
clone size: .
CDR3 length: 14
J gene: TRBJ2-1
V gene: TRBV14
CDR3 protein: CASSPGLAGGEQFF
CDR3 DNA: TGTGCCAGCAGCCCCGGACTAGCGGGAGGGGAGCAGTTCTTC

D gene: TRBD1
clone size: .
CDR3 length: 13
J gene: TRBJ2-7
V gene: TRBV10-3
CDR3 protein: CAIRGTALNEQYF
CDR3 DNA: TGTGCCATCAGAGGGACAGCCCTAAACGAGCAGTACTTC

D gene: .
clone size: once
CDR3 length: 14
J gene: TRBJ1-1
V gene: TRBV18
CDR3 protein: CASSPYVRNTEAFF
CDR3 DNA: TGTGCCAGCTCACCATATGTGAGGAACACTGAAGCTTTCTTT

D gene: TRBD2
clone size: .
CDR3 length: 14
J gene: TRBJ2-1
V gene: TRBV7-2
CDR3 protein: CASSLREGRNEQFF
CDR3 DNA: TGTGCCAGCAGCTTGCGGGAGGGCCGTAATGAGCAGTTCTTC

D gene: TRBD1
clone size: .
CDR3 length: 15
J gene: TRBJ1-4
V gene: TRBV30
CDR3 protein: CAWMQPGQFNEKLFF
CDR3 DNA: TGTGCCTGGATGCAGCCGGGACAGTTTAATGAAAAACTGTTTTTT

D gene: TRBD1
clone size: few
CDR3 length: 15
J gene: TRBJ1-6
V gene: TRBV7-9
CDR3 protein: CASSLVGTENSPLHF
CDR3 DNA: TGTGCCAGCAGCTTAGTGGGGACAGAGAATTCACCCCTCCACTTT

D gene: TRBD1
clone size: .
CDR3 length: 14
J gene: TRBJ2-1
V gene: TRBV11-3
CDR3 protein: CASSLGRGLDEQFF
CDR3 DNA: TGTGCCAGCAGCTTAGGCAGGGGGTTGGATGAGCAGTTCTTC

D gene: .
clone size: .
CDR3 length: 14
J gene: TRBJ1-1
V gene: TRBV2
CDR3 protein: CASSELRGYTEAFF
CDR3 DNA: TGTGCCAGCAGTGAATTGCGGGGGTACACTGAAGCTTTCTTT

D gene: TRBD2
clone size: .
CDR3 length: 18
J gene: TRBJ2-3
V gene: TRBV7-3
CDR3 protein: CASSLTSGRPPSTDTQYF
CDR3 DNA: TGTGCCAGCAGCTTAACCAGCGGGAGGCCCCCTAGCACAGATACGCAGTATTTT

D gene: TRBD2
clone size: .
CDR3 length: 18
J gene: TRBJ2-2
V gene: TRBV19
CDR3 protein: CASTGTSGSNRLVGELFF
CDR3 DNA: TGTGCCAGCACCGGGACTAGCGGGAGTAATCGTCTCGTCGGGGAGCTGTTTTTT

D gene: TRBD2
clone size: .
CDR3 length: 18
J gene: TRBJ2-7
V gene: TRBV7-6
CDR3 protein: CASSSSLAGGPGTYEQYF
CDR3 DNA: TGTGCCAGCAGCTCGTCTCTAGCGGGAGGTCCCGGAACCTACGAGCAGTACTTC

D gene: .
clone size: .
CDR3 length: 14
J gene: TRBJ2-1
V gene: TRBV3-1/TRBV3-2
CDR3 protein: CASSQVEGASEQFF
CDR3 DNA: TGTGCCAGCAGCCAAGTGGAGGGAGCGTCCGAGCAGTTCTTC

D gene: .
clone size: .
CDR3 length: 15
J gene: TRBJ2-2
V gene: TRBV2
CDR3 protein: CASSGEGVNTGELFF
CDR3 DNA: TGTGCCAGCAGTGGTGAGGGCGTGAACACCGGGGAGCTGTTTTTT

D gene: TRBD2
clone size: .
CDR3 length: 15
J gene: TRBJ2-1
V gene: TRBV7-2
CDR3 protein: CASSLMGLGFNEQFF
CDR3 DNA: TGTGCCAGCAGCTTAATGGGACTAGGCTTCAATGAGCAGTTCTTC